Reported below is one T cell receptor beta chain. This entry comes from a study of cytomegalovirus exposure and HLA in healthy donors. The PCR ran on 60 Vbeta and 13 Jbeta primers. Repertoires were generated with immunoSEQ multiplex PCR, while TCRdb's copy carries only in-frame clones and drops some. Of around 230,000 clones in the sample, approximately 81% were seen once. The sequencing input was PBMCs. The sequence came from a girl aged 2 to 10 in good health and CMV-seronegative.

The CDR3 protein is CASSLLGGDEQFF. The CDR3 bases are TGTGCCAGCAGCTTGTTAGGGGGGGATGAGCAGTTCTTC. The chain couples TRBV6-5 to TRBJ2-1; D may be TRBD2 (7 bases). The CDR3 runs 13 residues. Germline lookup yields CDR1 MNHEY and CDR2 SVGAGI. V was cut by 6 bases and J by 8 bases, with 14 bases left in between.